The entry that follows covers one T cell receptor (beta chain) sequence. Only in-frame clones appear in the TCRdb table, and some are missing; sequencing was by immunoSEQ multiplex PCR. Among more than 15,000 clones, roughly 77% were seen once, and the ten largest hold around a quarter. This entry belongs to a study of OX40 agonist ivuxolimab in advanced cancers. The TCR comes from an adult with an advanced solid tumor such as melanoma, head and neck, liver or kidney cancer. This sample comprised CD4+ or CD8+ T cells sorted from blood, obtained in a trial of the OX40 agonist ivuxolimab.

The chain's CDR3 is CASSEWAGENQPQHF. The CDR3 DNA reads as TGTGCCAGCAGTGAATGGGCGGGGGAGAACCAGCCCCAGCATTTT. The rearrangement links TRBV6-4 to TRBJ1-5; a possible D gene is TRBD1 (5 bases). CDR1 and CDR2 (germline): MRHNA, SNTAGT. V was pared by 3 bases and J by 7 bases, with 16 bases between. The CDR3 loop spans 15 amino acids.